This is a list of T cell receptor beta chains from one sample in a study of shared clonotypes between healthy human individuals. Only in-frame clones appear in the TCRdb table, and some are missing; sequencing was by immunoSEQ multiplex PCR. The data contain about 1,800,000 clones, approximately 95% of them seen just once; the ten biggest clones take up more than 0.95%. Sequenced material: naive CD8+ T cells sorted from blood. Receptor source: a man younger than 35 in good health. The CDR3 runs from the conserved cysteine through the conserved F or W. A D gene is named only where the DNA matches it firmly. Some rows mark clone size as missing; the rest say once, few, many or name a class of expanded clone.

clone_size	v_call	d_call	cdr3_length	j_call	cdr3_nt	cdr3_aa
NA	TRBV9	NA	15	TRBJ2-7	TGTGCCAGCAGCGTAGCTGATGCGGCCTCCTACGAGCAGTACTTC	CASSVADAASYEQYF
NA	TRBV4-1	NA	15	TRBJ2-7	TGCGCCAGCAGCCAAGCTGGTCAGGGAACCTACGAGCAGTACTTC	CASSQAGQGTYEQYF
NA	TRBV21-1	NA	15	TRBJ1-5	TGTGCCAGCAGCAATTTCTGCAGGGGGTGTACGCCCCAGCATTTT	CASSNFCRGCTPQHF
NA	TRBV7-9	NA	15	TRBJ2-1	TGTGCCAGCAGCACCGTTGAGACCCTTGTCTATGAGCAGTTCTTC	CASSTVETLVYEQFF
NA	TRBV27	NA	16	TRBJ2-7	TGTGCCAGCAGGCTCATAAACAGGGATCTCTCCTACGAGCAGTACTTC	CASRLINRDLSYEQYF
once	TRBV10-2	NA	13	TRBJ2-7	TGCGCCAGCAGTGAAGGTTACCCCTACGAGCAGTACTTC	CASSEGYPYEQYF
NA	TRBV10-3	TRBD2	14	TRBJ2-1	TGTGCCATCAGTGGTCGGACTAGCGAGAATGAGCAGTTCTTC	CAISGRTSENEQFF
NA	TRBV9	TRBD2	14	TRBJ2-3	TGTGCCAGCAGCTCTAGCGGCCGCACAGATACGCAGTATTTT	CASSSSGRTDTQYF
NA	TRBV10-2	NA	12	TRBJ1-4	TGCGCCAGCAGTGAGGGAAACGGGAAACTGTTTTTT	CASSEGNGKLFF
NA	TRBV13	NA	13	TRBJ1-4	TGTGCCAGCAGCTCCTTTCTAATGAAAAGACTGTTTTTT	CASSSFLMKRLFF
NA	TRBV7-6	TRBD1	15	TRBJ2-3	TGTGCCAGCAGCCCAGGACAGGTTAGCACAGATACGCAGTATTTT	CASSPGQVSTDTQYF
NA	TRBV11-2	NA	13	TRBJ2-5	TGTGCCAGCAGCTTTCTGGCGGAAGAGACCCAGTACTTC	CASSFLAEETQYF
NA	TRBV9	NA	15	TRBJ2-3	TGTGCCAGCAGCGGATCTCCGACAGGCACAGATACGCAGTATTTT	CASSGSPTGTDTQYF
NA	TRBV27	NA	14	TRBJ1-2	TGTGCCAGCAGTTTCCAGGGGCTCGGCTATGGCTACACCTTC	CASSFQGLGYGYTF
once	TRBV7-9	NA	15	TRBJ2-2	TGTGCTGCAATTGGAGATCCCCCGAACACCGGGGAGCTGTTTTTT	CAAIGDPPNTGELFF
NA	TRBV28	NA	15	TRBJ1-5	TGTGCCAGCAGTTTGCCAGACATTAGCAATCAGCCCCAGCATTTT	CASSLPDISNQPQHF
NA	TRBV7-9	NA	15	TRBJ1-4	TGTGCCAGCAGCCCGATCGGAGGGGATAATGAAAAACTGTTTTTT	CASSPIGGDNEKLFF
NA	TRBV12-5	NA	13	TRBJ2-7	TGTGCTAGTGGTTTGGGTTCAGGGAACGAGCAGTACTTC	CASGLGSGNEQYF
NA	TRBV4-1	NA	16	TRBJ2-5	TGCGCCAGCAGCCAAGATGGGGGCGGGGGACAAGAGACCCAGTACTTC	CASSQDGGGGQETQYF
NA	TRBV29-1	TRBD1	13	TRBJ2-1	TGCAGCGTTGCCCACACAGGGGGCGGAGAGCAGTTCTTC	CSVAHTGGGEQFF
NA	TRBV6-5	NA	14	TRBJ2-1	TGTGCCAGCAGTTACTCGGGACCCTACAATGAGCAGTTCTTC	CASSYSGPYNEQFF
NA	TRBV6-6	NA	12	TRBJ2-5	TGTGCCAGCAGTTACGGATCCGAGACCCAGTACTTC	CASSYGSETQYF
NA	TRBV7-2	TRBD2	14	TRBJ2-7	TGTGCCAGCAGCTTAATGGTAGCGGGGAGCGAGCAGTACTTC	CASSLMVAGSEQYF
NA	TRBV7-9	NA	14	TRBJ2-7	TGTGCCAGCAGCTTAGGACAGTCGAGTTACGAGCAGTACTTC	CASSLGQSSYEQYF
NA	TRBV4-1	TRBD1	15	TRBJ2-7	TGCGCCAGCACCCAAGGGACAGGGGCCCCCTACGAGCAGTACTTC	CASTQGTGAPYEQYF
NA	TRBV19	NA	11	TRBJ2-7	TGTGCCAGTAGTACCGACTACGAGCAGTACTTC	CASSTDYEQYF
NA	TRBV14	TRBD2	16	TRBJ2-1	TGTGCCAGCAGCCAAGTGTGGCTAGCGGGAGGAAATGAGCAGTTCTTC	CASSQVWLAGGNEQFF
once	TRBV5-8	NA	13	TRBJ2-7	TGTGCCAGCAGCTTGGGGGGGAAACGGGAGCAGTACTTC	CASSLGGKREQYF
NA	TRBV5-6	NA	15	TRBJ2-1	TGTGCCAGCAGCTTGTTGGAGGGCCCCAACAATGAGCAGTTCTTC	CASSLLEGPNNEQFF
NA	TRBV29-1	NA	16	TRBJ2-6	TGCAGCCATTCAGATAGACTTGCCTCTGGGGCCAACGTCCTGACTTTC	CSHSDRLASGANVLTF
NA	TRBV2	NA	12	TRBJ1-1	TGTGCCAGCAGTGATGGGGTTAATAAAGCTTTCTTT	CASSDGVNKAFF
NA	TRBV15	TRBD1	17	TRBJ2-2	TGTGCCACCAGCAGAGCCGTGACAGGGGTGAACACCGGGGAGCTGTTTTTT	CATSRAVTGVNTGELFF
NA	TRBV7-9	TRBD2	17	TRBJ2-2	TGTGCCAGCAGCTTAGAAGGGACTAGCGGGTACACCGGGGAGCTGTTTTTT	CASSLEGTSGYTGELFF
NA	TRBV6-5	NA	14	TRBJ1-1	TGTGCCAGCAGTTACGGGGGTGAGAACACTGAAGCTTTCTTT	CASSYGGENTEAFF
NA	TRBV7-2	TRBD2	16	TRBJ2-2	TGTGCCAGCAGCCTCGGACTAGCGGGAGGGCTTGGGGAGCTGTTTTTT	CASSLGLAGGLGELFF
NA	TRBV13	TRBD1	15	TRBJ2-1	TGTGCCAGCTGCCTACAGGGGGCGGGTTACAATGAGCAGTTCTTC	CASCLQGAGYNEQFF
NA	TRBV19	NA	13	TRBJ1-6	TGTGCCAGTCGACCCGACGGATATTCACCCCTCCACTTT	CASRPDGYSPLHF
NA	TRBV6-1	NA	16	TRBJ2-5	TGTGCCAGCAGCGAACTGAAAGACGATGCGGGAGAGACCCAGTACTTC	CASSELKDDAGETQYF
NA	TRBV29-1	TRBD2	14	TRBJ2-5	TGCAGCGCCACCGGAGGACTAGCGGGAGAGACCCAGTACTTC	CSATGGLAGETQYF
NA	TRBV28	NA	15	TRBJ2-5	TGTGCCAGCAGTTGGTTCGGCGACACGGGGGAGACCCAGTACTTC	CASSWFGDTGETQYF
NA	TRBV9	NA	16	TRBJ2-7	TGTGCCAGCAGCGTAGCCCCCCTAGCTAGGTCCTACGAGCAGTACTTC	CASSVAPLARSYEQYF
NA	TRBV15	TRBD1	14	TRBJ1-2	TGTGCCACCAGCACGGCAGGGGGAAACTATGGCTACACCTTC	CATSTAGGNYGYTF
NA	TRBV5-4	NA	18	TRBJ2-3	TGTGCCAGCAGCGGGCGGACTCTCGCGCCCCACTTAACAGATACGCAGTATTTT	CASSGRTLAPHLTDTQYF
NA	TRBV28	NA	14	TRBJ2-7	TGTGCCAGCAGCTTCGACTTGCCCTCCTACGAGCAGTACTTC	CASSFDLPSYEQYF
NA	TRBV5-1	TRBD1	15	TRBJ2-7	TGCGCCAGCTATTTGAAGCGGACAGGTAACTACGAGCAGTACTTC	CASYLKRTGNYEQYF
once	TRBV30	TRBD2	15	TRBJ2-1	TGTGCCTGGAGTGCCACAAGGGAGGGGCTCAATGAGCAGTTCTTC	CAWSATREGLNEQFF
NA	TRBV28	NA	14	TRBJ2-5	TGTGCCAGCAGTTCTTGGGGGGGCGTAGAGACCCAGTACTTC	CASSSWGGVETQYF
NA	TRBV7-9	NA	13	TRBJ2-7	TGTGCCAGCAGCTCAACAGCTTCCTACGAGCAGTACTTC	CASSSTASYEQYF